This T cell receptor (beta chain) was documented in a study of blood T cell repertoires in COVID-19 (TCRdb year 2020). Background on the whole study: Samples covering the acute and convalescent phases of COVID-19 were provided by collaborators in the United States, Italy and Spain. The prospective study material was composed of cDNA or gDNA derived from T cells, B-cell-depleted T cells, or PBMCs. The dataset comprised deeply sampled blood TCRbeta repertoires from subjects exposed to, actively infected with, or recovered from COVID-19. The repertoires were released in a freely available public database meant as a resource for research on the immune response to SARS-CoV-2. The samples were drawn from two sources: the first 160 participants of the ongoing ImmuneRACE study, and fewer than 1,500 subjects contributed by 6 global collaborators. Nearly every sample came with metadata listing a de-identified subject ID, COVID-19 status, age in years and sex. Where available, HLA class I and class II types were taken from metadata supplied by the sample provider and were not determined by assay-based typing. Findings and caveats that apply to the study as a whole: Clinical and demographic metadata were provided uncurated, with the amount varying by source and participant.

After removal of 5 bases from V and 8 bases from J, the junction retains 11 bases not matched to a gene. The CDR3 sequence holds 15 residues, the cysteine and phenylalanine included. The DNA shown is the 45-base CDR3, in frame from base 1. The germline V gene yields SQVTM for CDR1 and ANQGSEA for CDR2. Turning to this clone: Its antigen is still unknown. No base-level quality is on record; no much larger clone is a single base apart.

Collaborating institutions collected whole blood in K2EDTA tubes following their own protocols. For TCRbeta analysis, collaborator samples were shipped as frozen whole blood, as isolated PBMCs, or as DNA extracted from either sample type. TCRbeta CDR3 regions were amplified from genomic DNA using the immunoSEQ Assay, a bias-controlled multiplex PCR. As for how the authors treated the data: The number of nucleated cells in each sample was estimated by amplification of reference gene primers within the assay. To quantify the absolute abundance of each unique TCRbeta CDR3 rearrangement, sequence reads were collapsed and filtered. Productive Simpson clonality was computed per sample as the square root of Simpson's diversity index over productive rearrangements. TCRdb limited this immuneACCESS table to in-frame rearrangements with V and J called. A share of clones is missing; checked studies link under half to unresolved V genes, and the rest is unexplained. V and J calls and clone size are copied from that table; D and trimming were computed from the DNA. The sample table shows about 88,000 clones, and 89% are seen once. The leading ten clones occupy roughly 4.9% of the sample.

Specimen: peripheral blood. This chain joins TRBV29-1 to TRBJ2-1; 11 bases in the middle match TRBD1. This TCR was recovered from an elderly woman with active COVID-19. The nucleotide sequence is TGCAGCGTTACATCCGGGACAGGGGGATATGATGAGCAGTTCTTC. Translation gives CSVTSGTGGYDEQFF.